The table lists the clone carrying this TCR beta chain with a count of one. This sample was taken from a study of technical replicates of blood from several donors. Method: immunoSEQ multiplex PCR; TCRdb's copy keeps in-frame clones and lacks some. In the table there are tens of thousands of clones, about 93% of which are singletons. This CDR3 spans 19 amino acids. Germline V CDR1 and CDR2: SGHRS, YFSETQ. V gave up 2 bases and J gave up 3 bases; unmatched junction bases: 16. The sequenced material came from T cells isolated from PBMCs. The chain is built from TRBV5-1 and TRBJ2-4; 8 bases are shared with TRBD2. The TCR sequence derives from a human donor in good health. This CDR3 is CASSFERGGSAAFKNIQYF. The CDR3, as DNA: TGCGCCAGCAGCTTCGAACGGGGGGGGAGTGCGGCCTTCAAAAACATTCAGTACTTC.